Listed here are 11 T cell receptor beta chains from one sample, sequenced in a study of shared clonotypes between healthy human individuals. Sequencing was performed with immunoSEQ multiplex PCR; in TCRdb, only in-frame clones are kept and a portion is missing. The sample holds approximately 2.3 million clones, over 85% seen once. The source material was naive CD4+ T cells from PBMCs. Documented subset: CD45RA+ positively selected. The receptors originated from a young man in good health. Some clones in this sample may be carry-over from other donors' samples.

About this clone itself: The same CDR3 also results from other DNA sequences found in this sample. J is TRBJ2-3 and V is TRBV9; TRBD2 might be the D (5 bases). Germline V gene sequence: CDR1 SGDLS, CDR2 YYNGEE. The V end was cut by 2 bases, the J end by 3 bases, with 7 bases between. This CDR3 has 13 amino acids. The CDR3 DNA is TGTGCCAGCAGCGTGGACTTTACAGATACGCAGTATTTT. It is translated as CASSVDFTDTQYF.

The rearrangement uses TRBV7-3 and TRBJ1-5, with TRBD1 matching 9 bases. CDR3 length equals 18 residues. Germline V gives CDR1 SGHTA, CDR2 FQGTGA. Germline trimming cut 6 bases from V and 0 bases from J; bases unmatched to any gene: 12. The CDR3 loop is CASSHMPDRGVSNQPQHF. The CDR3 region has the DNA TGTGCCAGCAGTCATATGCCGGACAGGGGTGTTAGCAATCAGCCCCAGCATTTT.

This clone turned up a few times. This rearrangement joins TRBV18 to TRBJ2-7; 10 positions match TRBD1. V trimming: 4 bases; J trimming: 2 bases; junction bases outside the gene matches: 2. The germline V gene encodes CDR1 KGHSH and CDR2 LQKENI. This CDR3 has 14 amino acids. CDR3 amino acids: CASSRGQGTYEQYF. The CDR3 region has the DNA TGTGCCAGCTCACGGGGACAGGGGACCTACGAGCAGTACTTC.

This clone occurred once. The chain is built from TRBV10-1 and TRBJ2-3; D uncertain. Trimming stripped 3 bases from V and 0 bases from J, with 13 bases between. The germline V gene encodes CDR1 WNHNN and CDR2 SYGVQD (reference sequence). The CDR3 has 16 residues. CDR3 region: CASSDHSQTSTDTQYF. In nucleotides, the CDR3 is TGCGCCAGCAGTGACCACAGCCAAACGAGCACAGATACGCAGTATTTT.

This chain joins TRBV28 and TRBJ1-2; 9 nucleotides match TRBD1. Germline V lookup: CDR1 MDHEN, CDR2 SYDVKM. CDR3 length equals 17 residues. V was pared by 5 bases and J by 4 bases, with 14 bases of the junction left unmatched. The chain's CDR3 is CASSRATPGQGRYGYTF. The CDR3 DNA is TGTGCCAGCAGTAGAGCTACCCCGGGACAGGGCCGCTATGGCTACACCTTC.

This clone occurred once. The genes are TRBV10-3 and TRBJ2-1, with 8 positions matching TRBD1. The CDR3 length is 15 residues. CDR1 is ENHRY and CDR2 is SYGVKD in the germline V gene. Trimming removed 2 bases from V and 7 bases from J; junction bases left unmatched: 7. CDR3 nucleotide sequence: TGTGCCATCAGTGAGATACAGGGGGTCTCAAATGAGCAGTTCTTC. This encodes CAISEIQGVSNEQFF.

The rearrangement uses TRBV11-2 and TRBJ1-5; perhaps TRBD1 as D (5 bases). V was trimmed by 5 bases and J by 0 bases, leaving 8 bases between them. The V gene's germline CDR1 is SGHAT and CDR2 FQNNGV. The CDR3 runs 14 residues. The CDR3 sequence is CASSPGSSNQPQHF. The CDR3 DNA reads TGTGCCAGCAGCCCAGGGAGTAGCAATCAGCCCCAGCATTTT.

This sequence joins TRBV19 and TRBJ2-2, with 9 bases matching TRBD2. J lost 0 bases, V lost 0 bases, and 8 bases had no gene match. The CDR3 is 19 residues long. CDR1 and CDR2 from the germline V gene are LNHDA and SQIVND (reference sequence). The CDR3 sequence is CASSIDHPSGAANTGELFF. The CDR3 DNA reads as TGTGCCAGTAGTATAGATCATCCTAGCGGGGCTGCGAACACCGGGGAGCTGTTTTTT.

The V gene is TRBV7-3, the J gene TRBJ2-1, with TRBD2 matching 12 bases. The V and J ends lost 5 bases and 10 bases, in that order; junction bases with no gene match: 12. This CDR3 has 16 amino acids. CDR1 and CDR2 (germline): SGHTA, FQGTGA. In DNA, the CDR3 is TGTGCCAGCAGCCCACTACCTGGGACTAGCGGGCAGGAGCAGTTCTTC. This gives the protein CASSPLPGTSGQEQFF.

The J gene is TRBJ2-5, the V gene TRBV11-3, with 12 positions matching TRBD2. Losses at the gene ends were 1 base for V and 1 base for J; bases not matched to a gene: 7. In germline, CDR1 is SGHNT, CDR2 YENEEA. The CDR3 sequence is 18 residues long. The CDR3: CASSLGLAGGPGQETQYF. The CDR3 bases are TGTGCCAGCAGCTTAGGGCTAGCGGGAGGGCCAGGCCAAGAGACCCAGTACTTC.

The chain uses TRBV4-2 and TRBJ1-1, with TRBD1 identical over 7 bases. CDR3 length: 17 amino acids. Germline loops: CDR1 LGHNA, CDR2 YNFKEQ. J lost 0 bases, V lost 4 bases, and 11 bases had no gene match. The CDR3 nucleotides read TGTGCCAGCAGCCGAGAAACAGGGGCAAATTTGAACACTGAAGCTTTCTTT. Residues: CASSRETGANLNTEAFF.